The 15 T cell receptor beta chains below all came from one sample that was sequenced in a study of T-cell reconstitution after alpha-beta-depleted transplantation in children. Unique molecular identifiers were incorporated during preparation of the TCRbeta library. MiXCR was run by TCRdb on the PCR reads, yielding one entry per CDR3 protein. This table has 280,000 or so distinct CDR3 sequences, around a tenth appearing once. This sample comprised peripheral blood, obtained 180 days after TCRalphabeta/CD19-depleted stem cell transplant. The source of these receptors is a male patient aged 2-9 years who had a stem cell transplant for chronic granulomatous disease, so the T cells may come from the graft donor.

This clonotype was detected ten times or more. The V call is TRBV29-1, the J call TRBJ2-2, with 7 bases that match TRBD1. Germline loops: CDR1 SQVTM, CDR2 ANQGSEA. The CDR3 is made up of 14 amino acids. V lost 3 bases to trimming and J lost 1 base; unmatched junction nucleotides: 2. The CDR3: CSVDGTENTGELFF. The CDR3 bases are TGCAGCGTTGACGGGACAGAGAACACCGGGGAGCTGTTTTTT.

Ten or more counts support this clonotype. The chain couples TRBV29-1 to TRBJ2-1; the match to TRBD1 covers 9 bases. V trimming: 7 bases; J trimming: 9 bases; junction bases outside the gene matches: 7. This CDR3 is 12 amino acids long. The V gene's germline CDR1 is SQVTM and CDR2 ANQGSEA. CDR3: CSGGTGLGEQFF. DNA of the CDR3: TGCAGCGGTGGGACAGGGTTGGGTGAGCAGTTCTTC.

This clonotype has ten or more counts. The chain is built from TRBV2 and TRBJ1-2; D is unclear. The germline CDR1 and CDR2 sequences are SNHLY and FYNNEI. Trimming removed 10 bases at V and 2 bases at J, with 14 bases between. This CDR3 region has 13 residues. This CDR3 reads CANGILRNYGYTF. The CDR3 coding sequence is TGTGCCAACGGGATCTTGCGGAACTATGGCTACACCTTC.

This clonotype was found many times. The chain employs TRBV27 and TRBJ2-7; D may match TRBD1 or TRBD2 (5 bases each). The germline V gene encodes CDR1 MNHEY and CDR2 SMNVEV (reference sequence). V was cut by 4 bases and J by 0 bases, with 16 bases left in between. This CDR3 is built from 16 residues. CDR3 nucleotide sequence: TGTGCCAGCAGTTCGCTCACCGGGACGGGCTCCTACGAGCAGTACTTC. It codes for CASSSLTGTGSYEQYF.

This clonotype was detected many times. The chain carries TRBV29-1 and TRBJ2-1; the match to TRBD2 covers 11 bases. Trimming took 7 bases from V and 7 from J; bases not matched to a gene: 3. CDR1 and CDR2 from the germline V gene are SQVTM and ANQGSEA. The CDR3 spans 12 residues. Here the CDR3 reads CSGTSGSNEQFF. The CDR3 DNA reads TGCAGCGGTACTAGCGGGAGTAATGAGCAGTTCTTC.

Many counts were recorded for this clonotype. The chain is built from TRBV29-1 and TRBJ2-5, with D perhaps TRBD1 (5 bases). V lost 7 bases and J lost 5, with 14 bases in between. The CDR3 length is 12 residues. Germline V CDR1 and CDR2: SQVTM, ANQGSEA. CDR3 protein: CSARVAGETQYF. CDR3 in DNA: TGCAGCGCCCGAGTCGCAGGGGAGACCCAGTACTTC. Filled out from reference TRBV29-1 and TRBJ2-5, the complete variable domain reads SAVISQKPSRDICQRGTSLTIQCQVDSQVTMMFWYRQQPGQSLTLIATANQGSEATYESGFVIDKFPISRPNLTFSTLTVSNMSPEDSSIYLCSARVAGETQYFGPGTRLLVL.

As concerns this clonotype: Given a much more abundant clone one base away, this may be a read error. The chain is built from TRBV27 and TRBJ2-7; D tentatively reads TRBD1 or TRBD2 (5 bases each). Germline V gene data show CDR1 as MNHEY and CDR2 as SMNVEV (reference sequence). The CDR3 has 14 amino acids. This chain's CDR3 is CTSSPGTETYEQYF. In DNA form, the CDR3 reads TGCACCAGCAGTCCAGGGACGGAAACTTACGAGCAGTACTTC.

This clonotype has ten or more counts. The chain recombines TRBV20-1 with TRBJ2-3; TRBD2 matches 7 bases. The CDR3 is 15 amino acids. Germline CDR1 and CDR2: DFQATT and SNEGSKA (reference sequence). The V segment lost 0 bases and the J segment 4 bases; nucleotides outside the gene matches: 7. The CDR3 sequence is CSARDRAGVADTQYF. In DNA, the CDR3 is TGCAGTGCTAGAGATAGGGCGGGAGTCGCAGATACGCAGTATTTT.

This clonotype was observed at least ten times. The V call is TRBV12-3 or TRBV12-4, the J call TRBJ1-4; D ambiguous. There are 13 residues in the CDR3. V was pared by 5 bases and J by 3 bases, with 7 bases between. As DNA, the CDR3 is TGTGCCAGCAGTCCCCTGCCTAATGAAAAACTGTTTTTT. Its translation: CASSPLPNEKLFF.

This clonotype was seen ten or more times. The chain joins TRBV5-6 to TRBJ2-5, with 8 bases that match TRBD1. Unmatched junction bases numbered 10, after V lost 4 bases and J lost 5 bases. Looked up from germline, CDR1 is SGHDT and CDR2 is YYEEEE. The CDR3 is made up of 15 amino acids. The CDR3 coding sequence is TGTGCCAGCAGCAGGGGCAGAAACAGGGGGGAGACCCAGTACTTC. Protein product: CASSRGRNRGETQYF.

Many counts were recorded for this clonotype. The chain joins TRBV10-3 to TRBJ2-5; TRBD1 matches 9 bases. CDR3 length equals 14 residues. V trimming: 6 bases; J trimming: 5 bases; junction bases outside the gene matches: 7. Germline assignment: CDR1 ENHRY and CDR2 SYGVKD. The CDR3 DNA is TGTGCCATCAGCGCCGGGACAGGGAGGGAGACCCAGTACTTC. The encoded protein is CAISAGTGRETQYF.

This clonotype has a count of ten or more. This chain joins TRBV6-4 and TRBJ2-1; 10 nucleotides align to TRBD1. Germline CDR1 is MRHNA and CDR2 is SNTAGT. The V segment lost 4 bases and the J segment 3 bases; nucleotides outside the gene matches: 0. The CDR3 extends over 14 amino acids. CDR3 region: CASSGTGGYNEQFF. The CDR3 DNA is TGTGCCAGCAGTGGGACAGGGGGCTACAATGAGCAGTTCTTC.

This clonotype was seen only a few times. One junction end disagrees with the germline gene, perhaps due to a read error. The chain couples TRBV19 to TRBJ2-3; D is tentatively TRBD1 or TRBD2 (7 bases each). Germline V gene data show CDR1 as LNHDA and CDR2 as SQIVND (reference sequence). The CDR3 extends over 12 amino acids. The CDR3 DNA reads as TGTGCCAGCAGGGGGGGCACCGATACGCAGTATTTT. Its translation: CASRGGTDTQYF.

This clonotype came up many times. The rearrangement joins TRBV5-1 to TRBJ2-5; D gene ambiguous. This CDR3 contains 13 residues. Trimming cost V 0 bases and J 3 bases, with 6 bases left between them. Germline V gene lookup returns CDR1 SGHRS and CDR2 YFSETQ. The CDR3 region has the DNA TGCGCCAGCAGCTTGGACATCAAAGAGACCCAGTACTTC. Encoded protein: CASSLDIKETQYF.

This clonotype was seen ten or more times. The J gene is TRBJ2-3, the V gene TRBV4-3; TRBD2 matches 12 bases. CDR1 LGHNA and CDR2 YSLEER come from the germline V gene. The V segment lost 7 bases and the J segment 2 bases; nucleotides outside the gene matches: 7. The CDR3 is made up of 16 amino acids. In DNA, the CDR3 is TGCGCCAGCAACATACTAGCGGGAGGTCCCACAGATACGCAGTATTTT. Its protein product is CASNILAGGPTDTQYF.